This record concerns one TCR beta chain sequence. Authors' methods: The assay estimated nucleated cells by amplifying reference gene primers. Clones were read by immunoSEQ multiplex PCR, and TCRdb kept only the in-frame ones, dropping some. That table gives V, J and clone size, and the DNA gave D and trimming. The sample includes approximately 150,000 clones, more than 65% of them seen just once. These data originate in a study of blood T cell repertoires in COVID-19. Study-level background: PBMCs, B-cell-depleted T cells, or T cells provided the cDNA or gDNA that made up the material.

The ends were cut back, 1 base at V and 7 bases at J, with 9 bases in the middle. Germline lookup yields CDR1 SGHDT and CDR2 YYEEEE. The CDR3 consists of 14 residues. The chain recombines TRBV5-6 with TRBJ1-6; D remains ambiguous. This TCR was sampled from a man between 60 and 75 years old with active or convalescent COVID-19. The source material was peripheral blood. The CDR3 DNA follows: TGTGCCAGCAGCTTGCCCCCCCCAAATTCACCCCTCCACTTT. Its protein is CASSLPPPNSPLHF.